This T cell receptor beta chain was observed in a study of CD8 T cells in Susac syndrome. With random hexamers, reverse transcription was performed on roughly 0.5 to 1 ug of RNA. Across 54 Vbeta and 13 Jbeta, immunoSEQ multiplex PCR amplified TCR beta CDR3. TCRdb re-called the immunoSEQ multiplex PCR reads through MiXCR, storing one row per CDR3 protein. The sample contains about 160,000 distinct CDR3 sequences, roughly 94% of which appear only once. CDR3 length: 13 residues. Deletions cut 6 bases from V and 7 bases from J, with 13 bases between. Germline-derived CDR1 and CDR2 are SNHLY and FYNNEI. Sequencing targeted TCR beta in T cells from blood (CD8+ and CD4+). While serving as controls, healthy donors were matched for age and sex. Negative isolation was used for CD8+ and CD4+ T cells, and FACS enrichment was applied to TEMRA cells.

The V gene is TRBV2, the J gene TRBJ2-1; the D gene is possibly TRBD1 (5 bases). Specimen: CD4+ T cells from PBMCs. The clonotype was recovered from a human donor in good health. CDR3 region: CASRSQGGNEQFF. CDR3 in DNA: TGTGCCAGCAGGTCGCAGGGTGGAAATGAGCAGTTCTTC.